This record looks at one TCR beta chain sequence and its context. These data are taken from a study of shared T cell receptors in the human thymus. The CDR3 length is 14 residues. J lost 4 bases, V lost 6 bases, and 8 bases had no gene match. CDR1 MNHEY and CDR2 SVGAGI come from the germline V gene. Generated by immunoSEQ multiplex PCR, the TCRdb table keeps only in-frame clones and is missing some. The sample holds hundreds of thousands of clones; about 90% are singletons and the top ten take roughly 0.0089%. This sample was also put to use in a study of human thymus T cells. That report notes: Infants served as donors; they were healthy and Finnish and were having corrective surgery for congenital heart defects. Thymus pieces cut out during corrective heart surgery were the tissue that was used. Apparent skewing of V and J gene usage characterized both thymic and blood repertoires. As related research reported, thymic repertoires overlapped highly among unrelated individuals.

Sequences were obtained from thymocytes. The rearrangement links TRBV6-5 to TRBJ1-2; TRBD1 agrees at 7 bases. This clonotype was sampled from a boy younger than two with a congenital heart defect. CDR3 loop: CASSTGVKSYGYTF. DNA of the CDR3: TGTGCCAGCAGCACAGGGGTGAAGTCCTATGGCTACACCTTC.